Listed below are T cell receptor beta chains from one sample, sequenced in a study of blood T cells in healthy people across ages. In TCRdb, the 5' RACE reads were re-called with MiXCR into one record per CDR3 protein. The repertoire includes roughly 1,800,000 distinct CDR3 sequences, around 50% of them detected once, and 2.1% sits in the top ten. Sequenced material: blood. The receptors were gathered from a woman aged 40 to 49 in good health. The CDR3 runs from the conserved cysteine through the conserved F or W. Each record gives: CDR3 protein, CDR3 DNA, J gene, clone size, V gene, D gene. D genes are given only for firm matches. The size field is filled for only some rows; it gives once, few, many or a size class.

cdr3_aa: CASSLGLAGTSGGYPMDTQYF
cdr3_nt: TGTGCCAGCAGCTTAGGACTCGCCGGGACTAGCGGGGGGTACCCTATGGATACGCAGTATTTT
j_call: TRBJ2-3
clone_size: -
v_call: TRBV7-8
d_call: TRBD2

cdr3_aa: CASGNLGQYF
cdr3_nt: TGTGCCAGCGGTAATCTCGGGCAGTACTTC
j_call: TRBJ2-4
clone_size: -
v_call: TRBV11-2
d_call: -

cdr3_aa: CASSQTRVVNEQFF
cdr3_nt: TGTGCCAGCAGCCAAACTAGGGTTGTGAATGAGCAGTTCTTC
j_call: TRBJ2-1
clone_size: -
v_call: TRBV3-1
d_call: -

cdr3_aa: CASSTRGERLTSDEQFF
cdr3_nt: TGTGCCAGCAGTACCCGGGGGGAGCGGCTTACTAGCGATGAGCAGTTCTTC
j_call: TRBJ2-1
clone_size: -
v_call: TRBV6-2/TRBV6-3
d_call: TRBD2

cdr3_aa: CASSTGTGLRWNEKLFF
cdr3_nt: TGTGCCAGCAGCACCGGGACAGGGTTACGCTGGAATGAAAAACTGTTTTTT
j_call: TRBJ1-4
clone_size: -
v_call: TRBV9
d_call: TRBD1

cdr3_aa: CASSSGTGAGEPSHEQYF
cdr3_nt: TGTGCCAGCAGTTCCGGGACAGGGGCCGGAGAACCCTCCCACGAGCAGTACTTC
j_call: TRBJ2-7
clone_size: once
v_call: TRBV28
d_call: TRBD1

cdr3_aa: CASSSGEFGLSRGYTF
cdr3_nt: TGTGCCAGCAGTTCGGGGGAGTTCGGGCTTAGTAGGGGCTACACCTTC
j_call: TRBJ1-2
clone_size: -
v_call: TRBV28
d_call: -

cdr3_aa: CAGSFGTPEEDIQYF
cdr3_nt: TGTGCCGGCAGCTTCGGAACCCCGGAGGAAGACATTCAGTACTTC
j_call: TRBJ2-4
clone_size: -
v_call: TRBV5-5
d_call: -

cdr3_aa: CASSPGTDVSGYTF
cdr3_nt: TGTGCCAGCAGTCCGGGGACAGACGTGAGCGGCTACACCTTC
j_call: TRBJ1-2
clone_size: few
v_call: TRBV12-3/TRBV12-4
d_call: TRBD1

cdr3_aa: CASSEAGRGTNEKLFF
cdr3_nt: TGTGCCAGCAGTGAGGCAGGGAGGGGGACTAATGAAAAACTGTTTTTT
j_call: TRBJ1-4
clone_size: -
v_call: TRBV25-1
d_call: -

cdr3_aa: CAIRGNNYGYTF
cdr3_nt: TGTGCCATCAGAGGGAATAACTATGGCTACACCTTC
j_call: TRBJ1-2
clone_size: few
v_call: TRBV10-3
d_call: -

cdr3_aa: CASRTGVGTGYSNEQYF
cdr3_nt: TGTGCCAGCAGGACGGGAGTGGGGACAGGGTACTCCAATGAGCAGTACTTC
j_call: TRBJ2-5
clone_size: -
v_call: TRBV7-2
d_call: TRBD1

cdr3_aa: CASSEDRDLAEQYF
cdr3_nt: TGTGCCAGCAGTGAAGACAGGGATTTGGCTGAGCAGTACTTC
j_call: TRBJ2-7
clone_size: -
v_call: TRBV6-1
d_call: -

cdr3_aa: CASSLVRQGEAFF
cdr3_nt: TGTGCCAGCAGTTTAGTAAGACAGGGGGAAGCTTTCTTT
j_call: TRBJ1-1
clone_size: -
v_call: TRBV12-3/TRBV12-4
d_call: TRBD1

cdr3_aa: CASSLDSLSTKNIQYF
cdr3_nt: TGCGCCAGCAGCTTGGACAGCTTATCGACCAAAAACATTCAGTACTTC
j_call: TRBJ2-4
clone_size: -
v_call: TRBV5-1
d_call: -

cdr3_aa: CASSSGGFQETQYF
cdr3_nt: TGCGCCAGCAGCTCAGGGGGTTTCCAAGAGACCCAGTACTTC
j_call: TRBJ2-5
clone_size: many
v_call: TRBV5-1
d_call: TRBD1

cdr3_aa: CSAFQGGGEQYF
cdr3_nt: TGCAGTGCCTTTCAGGGGGGCGGGGAGCAGTATTTT
j_call: TRBJ2-3
clone_size: -
v_call: TRBV20-1
d_call: -

cdr3_aa: CSAIWTGGLEAFF
cdr3_nt: TGCAGTGCTATTTGGACAGGGGGCTTAGAAGCTTTCTTT
j_call: TRBJ1-1
clone_size: -
v_call: TRBV20-1
d_call: TRBD1

cdr3_aa: CASSDNRPNGYTF
cdr3_nt: TGTGCCAGCAGTGACAATAGACCTAATGGCTACACCTTC
j_call: TRBJ1-2
clone_size: -
v_call: TRBV6-1
d_call: -

cdr3_aa: CATSDPNGPSHRGQETQYF
cdr3_nt: TGTGCCACCAGTGATCCCAACGGGCCGAGTCACAGGGGCCAAGAGACCCAGTACTTC
j_call: TRBJ2-5
clone_size: many
v_call: TRBV24-1
d_call: TRBD1

cdr3_aa: CASSLEGGGYEQYF
cdr3_nt: TGTGCCAGCAGCTTAGAAGGCGGGGGGTACGAGCAGTACTTC
j_call: TRBJ2-7
clone_size: many
v_call: TRBV7-9
d_call: TRBD2

cdr3_aa: CAIGDIGQGVNSPLHF
cdr3_nt: TGTGCCATCGGTGATATAGGACAGGGGGTTAATTCACCCCTCCACTTT
j_call: TRBJ1-6
clone_size: -
v_call: TRBV10-3
d_call: TRBD1

cdr3_aa: CASREGAGLDTQYF
cdr3_nt: TGTGCCAGCCGCGAGGGGGCTGGACTAGATACGCAGTATTTT
j_call: TRBJ2-3
clone_size: -
v_call: TRBV18
d_call: TRBD1

cdr3_aa: CASSEPGLAGNEQFF
cdr3_nt: TGTGCCAGCAGTGAACCTGGACTAGCGGGTAATGAGCAGTTCTTC
j_call: TRBJ2-1
clone_size: -
v_call: TRBV2
d_call: TRBD2

cdr3_aa: CASSSHRVQRPYEQYF
cdr3_nt: TGTGCCAGCAGTTCCCACAGGGTCCAAAGACCCTACGAGCAGTACTTC
j_call: TRBJ2-7
clone_size: -
v_call: TRBV28
d_call: -

cdr3_aa: CSARERETSGAKNIQYF
cdr3_nt: TGCAGTGCTAGAGAGAGGGAGACTAGCGGAGCCAAAAACATTCAGTACTTC
j_call: TRBJ2-4
clone_size: -
v_call: TRBV20-1
d_call: TRBD2

cdr3_aa: CASSFLVSNEQFF
cdr3_nt: TGCGCCAGCAGCTTCCTAGTTAGCAATGAGCAGTTCTTC
j_call: TRBJ2-1
clone_size: -
v_call: TRBV5-1
d_call: -

cdr3_aa: CATSDPGTDSYNEQYF
cdr3_nt: TGTGCCACCAGTGATCCTGGGACAGATTCCTACAATGAGCAGTACTTC
j_call: TRBJ2-7
clone_size: -
v_call: TRBV24-1
d_call: TRBD1